The text below deals with one TCR beta chain. The antigen is not known. Germline loops: CDR1 SGHKS, CDR2 YYEKEE (reference sequence). The CDR3 totals 13 residues. V was shortened by 1 base and J by 4 bases, with 8 bases between the two germline ends. The sample is drawn from a study of T cell repertoires in cytomegalovirus infection. Study observations and caveats: Carriage of CMV together with the relevant HLA was identifiable through cumulative public TCR beta family frequency.

TCRdb re-called the reads with MiXCR, one entry per CDR3 protein. The sample lists roughly 640,000 distinct CDR3 sequences; roughly 26% were seen once. This TCR came from a human donor in good health (CMV status not recorded). Some clones in this sample may be carry-over from other donors' samples. Sequenced material: CD8+ T cells from PBMCs. This chain joins TRBV5-5 and TRBJ1-1; possibly TRBD1 for D (5 bases). CDR3 amino acids: CASSLLGTTEAFF. DNA for the CDR3: TGTGCCAGCAGCTTGCTGGGGACCACTGAAGCTTTCTTT.